This TCR beta chain was identified during a study of radiotherapy plus CTLA-4 blockade in lung cancer. Study-level findings and limits: Early clone dynamics of blood T cells, plus interferon-beta, reportedly predicted response best.

As regards this clone: No antigen is known for it.

Some clones are missing from TCRdb's copy, which holds only in-frame ones; the method was immunoSEQ multiplex PCR. Among about 77,000 clones listed, roughly 74% were seen once. This CDR3 region has 14 residues. Germline V gene lookup returns CDR1 LNHDA and CDR2 SQIVND (reference sequence). The source material was peripheral blood, sampled from a patient treated with radiotherapy plus ipilimumab. This clonotype was obtained from a human donor with non-small cell lung cancer whose response to radiotherapy plus ipilimumab could not be evaluated. This chain joins TRBV19 and TRBJ2-5, with D possibly TRBD2 on 6 matching bases. Matching the DNA end better, TRBJ2-7 makes the J call doubtful. The CDR3 sequence: CASSITGVAHEQYF. CDR3 DNA sequence: TGTGCCAGTAGTATAACGGGGGTTGCCCACGAGCAGTACTTC.